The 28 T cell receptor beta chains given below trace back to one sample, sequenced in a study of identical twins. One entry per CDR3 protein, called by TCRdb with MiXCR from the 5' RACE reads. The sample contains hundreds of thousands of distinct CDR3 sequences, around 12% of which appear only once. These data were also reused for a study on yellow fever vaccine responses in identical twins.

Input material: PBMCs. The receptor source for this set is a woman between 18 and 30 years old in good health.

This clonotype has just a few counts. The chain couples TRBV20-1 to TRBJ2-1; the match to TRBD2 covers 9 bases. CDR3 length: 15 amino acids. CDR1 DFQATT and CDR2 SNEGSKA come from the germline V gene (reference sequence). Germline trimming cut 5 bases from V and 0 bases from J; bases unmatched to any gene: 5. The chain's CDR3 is CSAVAGASSYNEQFF. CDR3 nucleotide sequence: TGCAGTGCTGTAGCGGGGGCAAGCTCCTACAATGAGCAGTTCTTC.

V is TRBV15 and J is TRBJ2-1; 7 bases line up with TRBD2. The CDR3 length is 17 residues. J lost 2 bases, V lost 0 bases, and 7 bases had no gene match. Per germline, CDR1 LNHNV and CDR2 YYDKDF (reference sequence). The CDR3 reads CATSRDGGSLPYNEQFF. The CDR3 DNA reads TGTGCCACCAGCAGAGATGGCGGGAGTTTACCCTACAATGAGCAGTTCTTC.

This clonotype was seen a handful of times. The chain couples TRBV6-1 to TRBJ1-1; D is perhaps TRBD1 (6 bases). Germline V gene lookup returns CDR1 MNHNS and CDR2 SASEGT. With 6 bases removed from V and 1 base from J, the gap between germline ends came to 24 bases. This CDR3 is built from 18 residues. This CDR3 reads CASSWVLVQGAQNTEAFF. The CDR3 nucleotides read TGTGCCAGCAGCTGGGTCTTGGTACAGGGTGCTCAGAACACTGAAGCTTTCTTT.

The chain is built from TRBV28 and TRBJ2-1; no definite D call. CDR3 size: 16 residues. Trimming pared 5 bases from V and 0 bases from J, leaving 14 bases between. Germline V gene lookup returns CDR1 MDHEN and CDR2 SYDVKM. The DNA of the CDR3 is TGTGCCAGCAGTACCCAGACTTTGAGCTCCTACAATGAGCAGTTCTTC. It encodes CASSTQTLSSYNEQFF.

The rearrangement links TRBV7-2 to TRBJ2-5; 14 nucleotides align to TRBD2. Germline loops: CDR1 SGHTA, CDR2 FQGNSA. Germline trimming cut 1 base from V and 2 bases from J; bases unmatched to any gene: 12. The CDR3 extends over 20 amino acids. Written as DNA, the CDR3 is TGTGCCAGCAGCTTAGGGCCACGACTAGCGGGAGGGCCACAGCAAGAGACCCAGTACTTC. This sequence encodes CASSLGPRLAGGPQQETQYF.

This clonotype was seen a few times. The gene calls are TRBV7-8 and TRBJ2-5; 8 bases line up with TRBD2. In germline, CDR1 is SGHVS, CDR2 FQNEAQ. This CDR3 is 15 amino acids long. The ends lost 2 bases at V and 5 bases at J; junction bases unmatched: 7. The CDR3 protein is CASSLYGGGRETQYF. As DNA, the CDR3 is TGTGCCAGCAGCTTATACGGGGGGGGCCGGGAGACCCAGTACTTC.

Written as DNA, the CDR3 is TGTGCCAGCAGCACTCGGACAGGGGACCACATTCAGTACTTC. This gives the protein CASSTRTGDHIQYF. The rearrangement links TRBV9 to TRBJ2-4; 9 bases agree with TRBD1. Losses at the gene ends were 4 bases for V and 8 bases for J; bases not matched to a gene: 7. From germline, CDR1 is SGDLS and CDR2 YYNGEE. This CDR3 is 14 amino acids long.

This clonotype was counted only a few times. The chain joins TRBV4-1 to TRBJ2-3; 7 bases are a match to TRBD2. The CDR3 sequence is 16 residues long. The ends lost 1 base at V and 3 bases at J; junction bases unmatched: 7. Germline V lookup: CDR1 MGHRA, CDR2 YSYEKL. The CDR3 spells CASSQVRGSRTDTQYF. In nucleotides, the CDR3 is TGCGCCAGCAGCCAAGTTCGCGGGAGTCGGACAGATACGCAGTATTTT.

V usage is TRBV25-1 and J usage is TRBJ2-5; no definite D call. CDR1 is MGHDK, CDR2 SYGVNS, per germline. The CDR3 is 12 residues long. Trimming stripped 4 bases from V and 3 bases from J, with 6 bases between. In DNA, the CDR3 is TGTGCCAGCAGTGCACAGAAAGAGACCCAGTACTTC. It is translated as CASSAQKETQYF. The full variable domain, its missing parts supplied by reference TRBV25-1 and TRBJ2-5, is EADIYQTPRYLVIGTGKKITLECSQTMGHDKMYWYQQDPGMELHLIHYSYGVNSTEKGDLSSESTVSRIRTEHFPLTLESARPSHTSQYLCASSAQKETQYFGPGTRLLVL.

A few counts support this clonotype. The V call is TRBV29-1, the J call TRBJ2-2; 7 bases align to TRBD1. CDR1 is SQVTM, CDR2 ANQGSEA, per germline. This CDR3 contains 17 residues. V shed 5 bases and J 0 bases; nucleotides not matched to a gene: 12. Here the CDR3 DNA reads TGCAGCGTTTCCACCTTGACCGGGACAGCGAACACCGGGGAGCTGTTTTTT. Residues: CSVSTLTGTANTGELFF.

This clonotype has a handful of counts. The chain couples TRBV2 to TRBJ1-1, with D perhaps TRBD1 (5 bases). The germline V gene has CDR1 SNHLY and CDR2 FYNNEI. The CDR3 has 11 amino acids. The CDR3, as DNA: TGTGAAGCGAGGGGTAACACTGAAGCTTTCTTT. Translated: CEARGNTEAFF.

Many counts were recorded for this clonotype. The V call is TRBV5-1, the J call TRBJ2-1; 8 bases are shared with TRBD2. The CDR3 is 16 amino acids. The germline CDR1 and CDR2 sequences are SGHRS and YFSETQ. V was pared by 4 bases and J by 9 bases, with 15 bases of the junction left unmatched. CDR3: CASSVSTSVTGTEQFF. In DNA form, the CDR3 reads TGCGCCAGCAGCGTCTCGACTAGCGTGACGGGGACTGAGCAGTTCTTC.

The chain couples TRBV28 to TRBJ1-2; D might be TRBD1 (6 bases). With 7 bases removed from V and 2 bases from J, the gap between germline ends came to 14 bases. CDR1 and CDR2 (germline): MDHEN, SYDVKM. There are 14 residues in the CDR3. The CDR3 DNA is TGTGCCAGCACCTACCCCCAGGGGAACTATGGCTACACCTTC. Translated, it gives CASTYPQGNYGYTF.

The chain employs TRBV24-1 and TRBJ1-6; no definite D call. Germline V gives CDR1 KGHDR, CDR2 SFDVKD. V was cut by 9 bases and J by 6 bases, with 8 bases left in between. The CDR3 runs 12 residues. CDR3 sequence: CATGTFNSPLHF. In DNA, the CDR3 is TGTGCCACCGGCACGTTTAATTCACCCCTCCACTTT.

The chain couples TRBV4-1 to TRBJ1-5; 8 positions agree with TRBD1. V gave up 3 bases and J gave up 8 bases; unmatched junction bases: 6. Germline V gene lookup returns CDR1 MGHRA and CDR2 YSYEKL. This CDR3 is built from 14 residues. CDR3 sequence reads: CASSQDRVRKPQHF. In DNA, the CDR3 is TGCGCCAGCAGCCAGGACAGGGTAAGGAAGCCCCAGCATTTT.

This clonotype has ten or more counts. The CDR3 DNA reads TGTGCCAGCAGTCCGGGACAGGGTAGGAACACTGAAGCTTTCTTT. Translated: CASSPGQGRNTEAFF. The chain employs TRBV18 and TRBJ1-1; 9 positions match TRBD1. Germline V gene data show CDR1 as KGHSH and CDR2 as LQKENI. Trimming at V came to 8 bases and at J to 1 base, leaving 8 bases not matched to a gene. There are 15 residues in the CDR3.

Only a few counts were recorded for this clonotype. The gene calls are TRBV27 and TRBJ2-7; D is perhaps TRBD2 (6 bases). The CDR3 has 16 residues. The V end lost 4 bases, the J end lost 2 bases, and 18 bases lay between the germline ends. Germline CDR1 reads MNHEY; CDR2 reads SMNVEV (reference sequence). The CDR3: CASSSGLYSPPYEQYF. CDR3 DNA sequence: TGTGCCAGCAGTTCGGGACTCTACTCTCCTCCCTACGAGCAGTACTTC.

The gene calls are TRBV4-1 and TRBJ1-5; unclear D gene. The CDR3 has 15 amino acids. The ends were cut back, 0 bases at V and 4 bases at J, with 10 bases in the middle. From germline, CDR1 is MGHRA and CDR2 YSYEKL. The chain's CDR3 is CASSQDAAQNQPQHF. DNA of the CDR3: TGCGCCAGCAGCCAAGATGCCGCACAAAATCAGCCCCAGCATTTT.

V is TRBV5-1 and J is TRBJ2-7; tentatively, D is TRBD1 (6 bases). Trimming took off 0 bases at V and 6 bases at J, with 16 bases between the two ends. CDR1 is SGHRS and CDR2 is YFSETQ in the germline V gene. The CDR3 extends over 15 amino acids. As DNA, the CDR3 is TGCGCCAGCAGCTTGGGGGGACCAAGAGGGGGCGAGCAGTACTTC. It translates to CASSLGGPRGGEQYF.

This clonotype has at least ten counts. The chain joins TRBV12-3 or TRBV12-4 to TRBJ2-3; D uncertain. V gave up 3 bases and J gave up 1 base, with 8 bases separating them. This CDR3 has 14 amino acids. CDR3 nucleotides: TGTGCCAGCAGTTTTTCGACTGGCACAGATACGCAGTATTTT. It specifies CASSFSTGTDTQYF.

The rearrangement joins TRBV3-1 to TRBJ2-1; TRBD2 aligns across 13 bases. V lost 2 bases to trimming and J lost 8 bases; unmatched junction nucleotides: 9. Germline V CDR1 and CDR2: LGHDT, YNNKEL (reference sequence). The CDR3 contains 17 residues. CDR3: CASSQTATSGGAYEQFF. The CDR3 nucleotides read TGTGCCAGCAGCCAAACCGCCACTAGCGGGGGGGCCTATGAGCAGTTCTTC.

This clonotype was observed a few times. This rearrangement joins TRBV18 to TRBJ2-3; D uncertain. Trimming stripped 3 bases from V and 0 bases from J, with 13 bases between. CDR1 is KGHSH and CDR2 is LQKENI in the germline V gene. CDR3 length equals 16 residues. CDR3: CASSPGVTSSTDTQYF. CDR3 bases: TGTGCCAGCTCACCTGGGGTAACTTCTAGCACAGATACGCAGTATTTT.

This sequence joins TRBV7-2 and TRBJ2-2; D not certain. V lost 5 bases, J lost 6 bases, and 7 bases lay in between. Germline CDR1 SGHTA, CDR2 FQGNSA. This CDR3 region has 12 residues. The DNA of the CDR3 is TGTGCCAGCAGCGAGGTGGCCGGGGAGCTGTTTTTT. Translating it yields CASSEVAGELFF.

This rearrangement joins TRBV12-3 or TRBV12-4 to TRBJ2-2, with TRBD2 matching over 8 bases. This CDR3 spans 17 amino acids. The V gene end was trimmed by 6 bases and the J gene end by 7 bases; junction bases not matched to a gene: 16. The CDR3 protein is CASSPGLDGGALGELFF. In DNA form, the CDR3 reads TGTGCCAGCAGCCCGGGACTAGACGGGGGGGCCCTCGGGGAGCTGTTTTTT.

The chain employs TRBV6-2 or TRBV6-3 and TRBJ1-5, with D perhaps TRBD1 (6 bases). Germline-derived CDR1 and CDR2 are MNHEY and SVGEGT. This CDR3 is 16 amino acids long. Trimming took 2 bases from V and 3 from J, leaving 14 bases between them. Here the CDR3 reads CASSYGAGAPNQPQHF. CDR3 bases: TGTGCCAGCAGTTACGGGGCAGGGGCACCCAATCAGCCCCAGCATTTT.

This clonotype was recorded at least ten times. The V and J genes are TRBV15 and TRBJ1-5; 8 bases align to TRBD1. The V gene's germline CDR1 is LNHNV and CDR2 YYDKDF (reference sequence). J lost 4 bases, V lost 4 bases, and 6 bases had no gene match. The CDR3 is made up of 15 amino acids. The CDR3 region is CATSITGGGNQPQHF. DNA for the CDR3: TGTGCCACCAGCATTACAGGGGGTGGAAATCAGCCCCAGCATTTT.

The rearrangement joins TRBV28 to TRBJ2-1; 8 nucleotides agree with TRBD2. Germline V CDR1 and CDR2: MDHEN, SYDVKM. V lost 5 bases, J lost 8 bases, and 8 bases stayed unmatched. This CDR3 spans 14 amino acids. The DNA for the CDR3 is TGTGCCAGCAGTCGGGGGGGGAAGCGGGATGAGCAGTTCTTC. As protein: CASSRGGKRDEQFF. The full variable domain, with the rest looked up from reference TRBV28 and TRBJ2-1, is DVKVTQSSRYLVKRTGEKVFLECVQDMDHENMFWYRQDPGLGLRLIYFSYDVKMKEKGDIPEGYSVSREKKERFSLILESASTNQTSMYLCASSRGGKRDEQFFGPGTRLTVL.

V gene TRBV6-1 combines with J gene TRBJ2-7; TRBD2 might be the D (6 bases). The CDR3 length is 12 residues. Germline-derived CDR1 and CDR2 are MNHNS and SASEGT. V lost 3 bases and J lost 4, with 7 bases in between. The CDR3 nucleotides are TGTGCCAGCAGTGAGGAGGGATACGAGCAGTACGTC. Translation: CASSEEGYEQYV.